The rows below give T cell receptor beta chains drawn from one sample of a study of blood T cells in healthy people across ages. Using its own MiXCR run on the 5' RACE reads, TCRdb lists one record per CDR3 protein. The data hold 1.5 million to 2 million distinct CDR3 sequences, with around 48% observed a single time. The sequenced material came from blood. Source of these receptors: a woman in her 40s in good health. Each CDR3 is given without its conserved first and last residue. The order of the fields is V gene, D gene, J gene, CDR3 protein. The D gene is left open where the match is weak.

>TRBV5-1|.|TRBJ1-2
ASSTGQNYGYT
>TRBV29-1|TRBD2|TRBJ2-7
SVAWRGAPSGQY
>TRBV9|.|TRBJ2-3
ASSVGQITDMQY
>TRBV5-1|TRBD1|TRBJ1-2
ASSSGQAGYGYT
>TRBV10-3|TRBD1|TRBJ1-2
AISETGAHYGYT
>TRBV6-2/TRBV6-3|TRBD2|TRBJ2-5
ASSYHTTSGVQY
>TRBV9|.|TRBJ1-4
ASSEELNEKLF
>TRBV6-1|TRBD1|TRBJ2-7
ASRGTGVQEQY
>TRBV12-3/TRBV12-4|TRBD1|TRBJ1-6
ASTRTGTNSPLH
>TRBV4-3|.|TRBJ2-1
ASSQGELGLRQGPDEQF
>TRBV20-1|.|TRBJ2-5
SASTAGGTQY
>TRBV28|.|TRBJ1-1
ASSLNGNTEAF